Presented here are 32 T cell receptor beta chains from one specimen sequenced in a study of shared clonotypes between healthy human individuals. Assay: immunoSEQ multiplex PCR; the TCRdb copy retains only in-frame clones and omits some. The sample carries about 2.3 million clones, roughly 90% recorded once. Sequencing was done on a sample of naive CD4+ T cells from PBMCs. The subset is: CD45RA+ positively selected. The origin of the receptors is a man between 18 and 35 years old in good health. Some clones in this sample may be carry-over from other donors' samples.

J is TRBJ2-7 and V is TRBV6-1, with TRBD1 as a possible D gene (6 bases). CDR1 is MNHNS and CDR2 is SASEGT in the germline V gene. CDR3 length equals 14 residues. Trimming took 11 bases from V and 2 from J, leaving 19 bases between them. The CDR3 reads CASTGGRGAYEQYF. DNA of the CDR3: TGTGCCTCGACCGGAGGCAGGGGTGCCTACGAGCAGTACTTC.

As concerns this clone: Other DNA sequences in this sample translate to the same CDR3. This chain joins TRBV7-8 and TRBJ2-7; D unclear. The CDR3 is made up of 11 amino acids. The V end was cut by 0 bases, the J end by 5 bases, with 2 bases between. Germline CDR1 and CDR2: SGHVS and FQNEAQ. CDR3 amino acids: CASSLANEQYF. In nucleotides, the CDR3 is TGTGCCAGCAGCTTAGCGAACGAGCAGTACTTC.

The CDR3 spells CASRRGGTGELFF. The CDR3, as DNA: TGTGCCAGCAGGAGGGGCGGGACCGGGGAGCTGTTTTTT. The V gene is TRBV6-5, the J gene TRBJ2-2, with D perhaps TRBD1 or TRBD2 (5 bases each). The germline CDR1 and CDR2 sequences are MNHEY and SVGAGI. The V and J ends lost 6 bases and 5 bases respectively, with 10 bases between them. This CDR3 is 13 amino acids long.

The CDR3 region is CASSPFTGNDQPQHF. The CDR3 nucleotides are TGTGCCAGCTCACCGTTCACAGGGAACGATCAGCCCCAGCATTTT. V usage is TRBV18 and J usage is TRBJ1-5, with D tentatively TRBD1 (6 bases). Germline V gene data show CDR1 as KGHSH and CDR2 as LQKENI. Trimming left V 3 bases short and J 5 bases short, with 14 bases between. The CDR3 runs to 15 residues.

The V call is TRBV7-9, the J call TRBJ2-1; 8 bases match TRBD2. Germline CDR1 SEHNR, CDR2 FQNEAQ (reference sequence). This CDR3 has 15 residues. V shed 5 bases, J shed 9 bases, and the junction held 12 bases outside the gene matches. As DNA, the CDR3 is TGTGCCAGCAGCCCCCGGGAGGGAGGGCCTATTGAGCAGTTCTTC. It specifies CASSPREGGPIEQFF. The full variable domain, its missing parts supplied by reference TRBV7-9 and TRBJ2-1, is DTGVSQNPRHKITKRGQNVTFRCDPISEHNRLYWYRQTLGQGPEFLTYFQNEAQLEKSRLLSDRFSAERPKGSFSTLEIQRTEQGDSAMYLCASSPREGGPIEQFFGPGTRLTVL.

In DNA form, the CDR3 reads TGTGCCAGCAGCCAATGGCAGGGAAAAGAGACCCAGTACTTC. As protein: CASSQWQGKETQYF. The chain has TRBV14 and TRBJ2-5; the D gene is possibly TRBD1 (5 bases). V lost 2 bases and J 3 bases, leaving 10 bases between the germline ends. Germline V lookup: CDR1 SGHDN, CDR2 FVKESK. The CDR3 length is 14 residues. The variable domain in full, completed from reference TRBV14 and TRBJ2-5, reads EAGVTQFPSHSVIEKGQTVTLRCDPISGHDNLYWYRRVMGKEIKFLLHFVKESKQDESGMPNNRFLAERTGGTYSTLKVQPAELEDSGVYFCASSQWQGKETQYFGPGTRLLVL.

The chain has TRBV7-2 and TRBJ2-7; D not certain. Germline V gives CDR1 SGHTA, CDR2 FQGNSA. This CDR3 has 14 amino acids. Trimming shortened V by 2 bases and J by 2 bases, and 10 bases separated the two germline ends. The CDR3 region is CASSLNSRAYEQYF. DNA of the CDR3: TGTGCCAGCAGCTTAAACTCTAGGGCCTACGAGCAGTACTTC.

The chain couples TRBV5-1 to TRBJ1-3, with D perhaps TRBD1 (5 bases). The CDR3 totals 14 residues. V was shortened by 0 bases and J by 8 bases, with 12 bases between the two germline ends. Germline V gives CDR1 SGHRS, CDR2 YFSETQ. The CDR3 sequence is CASSLGTQGDTIYF. CDR3 nucleotides: TGCGCCAGCAGCTTGGGCACCCAGGGCGACACCATATATTTT.

V gene TRBV27 combines with J gene TRBJ1-3; a possible D gene is TRBD1 (6 bases). The length of the CDR3 is 13 residues. Trimming shortened V by 3 bases and J by 4 bases, and 7 bases separated the two germline ends. Germline V gene lookup returns CDR1 MNHEY and CDR2 SMNVEV (reference sequence). The CDR3 nucleotides read TGTGCCAGCAGTTTGGACAGCGGAAACACCATATATTTT. Translation gives CASSLDSGNTIYF.

V gene TRBV7-3 combines with J gene TRBJ1-1, with 7 bases aligning to TRBD1. Germline loops: CDR1 SGHTA, CDR2 FQGTGA. Trimming removed 5 bases from V and 4 bases from J; junction bases left unmatched: 13. This CDR3 has 16 amino acids. Written as DNA, the CDR3 is TGTGCCAGCAGCCCCTCGACAGGGAGGGGGATCACTGAAGCTTTCTTT. Its translation is CASSPSTGRGITEAFF.

CDR3 loop: CASSLGQGSYEQYF. In nucleotides, the CDR3 is TGTGCCAGCAGCCTAGGACAGGGTTCCTACGAGCAGTACTTC. This rearrangement joins TRBV6-5 to TRBJ2-7, with 8 bases that match TRBD1. Unmatched junction bases numbered 5, after V lost 6 bases and J lost 1 base. This CDR3 contains 14 residues. Germline V gene data show CDR1 as MNHEY and CDR2 as SVGAGI.

As for this clone: The sample contains more than one DNA sequence encoding this CDR3. The genes are TRBV28 and TRBJ2-7; D ambiguous. The CDR3 sequence is 11 residues long. V shed 5 bases and J shed 0 bases, with 2 bases lying between them. Looked up from germline, CDR1 is MDHEN and CDR2 is SYDVKM. The CDR3 region is CASSTSYEQYF. The CDR3, as DNA: TGTGCCAGCAGTACCTCCTACGAGCAGTACTTC.

The chain has TRBV6-5 and TRBJ1-5; TRBD1 matches 9 bases. Germline lookup yields CDR1 MNHEY and CDR2 SVGAGI. CDR3 length: 15 amino acids. V shed 6 bases and J 2 bases; nucleotides not matched to a gene: 5. This chain's CDR3 is CASRSQGAGNQPQHF. In DNA, the CDR3 is TGTGCCAGCAGGTCACAGGGGGCTGGCAATCAGCCCCAGCATTTT.

DNA of the CDR3: TGTGCCAGCAGCTTAGCGGACAGGGTTAACTATGGCTACACCTTC. This gives the protein CASSLADRVNYGYTF. The chain uses TRBV7-2 and TRBJ1-2, with 8 positions matching TRBD1. CDR1 is SGHTA and CDR2 is FQGNSA in the germline V gene. The length of the CDR3 is 15 residues. J gave up 1 base and V 0 bases, and 1 base lay outside the gene matches.

The chain links TRBV9 to TRBJ2-2; the D is unclear. This CDR3 region has 13 residues. Germline V gene data show CDR1 as SGDLS and CDR2 as YYNGEE. V dropped 4 bases and J dropped 4 bases, with 8 bases sitting between them. CDR3 sequence: CASSSLSTGELFF. CDR3 in DNA: TGTGCCAGCAGCTCCTTGAGCACCGGGGAGCTGTTTTTT. Full variable domain (outside the CDR3, taken from reference TRBV9 and TRBJ2-2): DSGVTQTPKHLITATGQRVTLRCSPRSGDLSVYWYQQSLDQGLQFLIQYYNGEERAKGNILERFSAQQFPDLHSELNLSSLELGDSALYFCASSSLSTGELFFGEGSRLTVL.

The chain joins TRBV5-1 to TRBJ2-1; TRBD2 matches at 9 bases. The germline V gene encodes CDR1 SGHRS and CDR2 YFSETQ. This CDR3 contains 16 residues. V gave up 0 bases and J gave up 8 bases; unmatched junction bases: 9. The CDR3 protein is CASSLEGGRALDEQFF. CDR3 DNA: TGCGCCAGCAGCTTGGAGGGCGGGAGGGCCCTCGATGAGCAGTTCTTC.

This clone appeared once. The chain has TRBV6-1 and TRBJ2-2; D is unclear. The CDR3 contains 13 residues. The ends were cut back, 0 bases at V and 1 base at J, with 0 bases in the middle. Germline CDR1 reads MNHNS; CDR2 reads SASEGT. The CDR3 sequence: CASSEANTGELFF. In DNA, the CDR3 is TGTGCCAGCAGTGAAGCGAACACCGGGGAGCTGTTTTTT.

The rearrangement joins TRBV7-2 to TRBJ2-5; D unresolved. The CDR3 is 14 residues long. V lost 6 bases, J lost 4 bases, and 15 bases lay in between. Germline lookup yields CDR1 SGHTA and CDR2 FQGNSA. The DNA of the CDR3 is TGTGCCAGCAGTTTATTGGCCTGGCTAGAGACCCAGTACTTC. This codes for CASSLLAWLETQYF.

The rearrangement joins TRBV28 to TRBJ2-4; 7 bases align to TRBD1. The V gene's germline CDR1 is MDHEN and CDR2 SYDVKM. The CDR3 has 13 amino acids. V was clipped by 6 bases and J by 12 bases; unmatched bases: 11. The CDR3 coding sequence is TGTGCCAGCAGCGACAGGGTCTTGGATACTCAGTACTTC. Translated: CASSDRVLDTQYF. The full variable domain, with the rest looked up from reference TRBV28 and TRBJ2-4, is DVKVTQSSRYLVKRTGEKVFLECVQDMDHENMFWYRQDPGLGLRLIYFSYDVKMKEKGDIPEGYSVSREKKERFSLILESASTNQTSMYLCASSDRVLDTQYFGAGTRLSVL.

This rearrangement joins TRBV4-2 to TRBJ1-4; 12 bases are a match to TRBD1. The length of the CDR3 is 16 residues. V was pared by 1 base and J by 7 bases, with 4 bases of the junction left unmatched. Germline V gene data show CDR1 as LGHNA and CDR2 as YNFKEQ. CDR3 protein: CASSQVGGQGAEKLFF. The CDR3 coding sequence is TGTGCCAGCAGCCAAGTTGGGGGACAGGGGGCTGAAAAACTGTTTTTT.

The chain joins TRBV13 to TRBJ2-5; tentatively, D is TRBD2 (6 bases). CDR1 PRHDT and CDR2 FYEKMQ come from the germline V gene (reference sequence). This CDR3 is 15 amino acids long. Trimming removed 0 bases from V and 4 bases from J, with 12 bases in between. The CDR3 here is CASSLGLEGTETQYF. As DNA, the CDR3 is TGTGCCAGCAGCTTAGGGTTGGAGGGGACAGAGACCCAGTACTTC.

The rearrangement joins TRBV4-3 to TRBJ2-1, with TRBD2 matching over 10 bases. The V gene's germline CDR1 is LGHNA and CDR2 YSLEER. V was clipped by 4 bases and J by 6 bases; unmatched bases: 9. The CDR3 is made up of 16 amino acids. CDR3 sequence (DNA): TGCGCCAGCAGCCTTTTTGGAGCTAGCGGGGGCAATGAGCAGTTCTTC. Translated, it gives CASSLFGASGGNEQFF.

The chain links TRBV28 to TRBJ2-3; D remains ambiguous. Trimming shortened V by 7 bases and J by 1 base, and 9 bases separated the two germline ends. The germline gives CDR1 MDHEN, CDR2 SYDVKM. This CDR3 comprises 13 residues. This CDR3 is CASTLPGTDTQYF. In DNA, the CDR3 is TGTGCCAGCACTCTCCCTGGCACAGATACGCAGTATTTT.

This clone has only one observation. The V and J genes are TRBV11-2 and TRBJ1-2, with TRBD1 as a possible D gene (6 bases). The CDR3 runs 17 residues. Germline CDR1 reads SGHAT; CDR2 reads FQNNGV. The V end lost 1 base, the J end lost 4 bases, and 19 bases lay between the germline ends. The CDR3 region has the DNA TGTGCCAGCAGCTTAGGGAACCGAGGGGGGGCGAGCTATGGCTACACCTTC. Translating gives CASSLGNRGGASYGYTF.

On this clone: Other DNA sequences in this sample translate to the same CDR3. The chain joins TRBV15 to TRBJ2-7, with 8 bases lining up with TRBD1. After removal of 1 base from V and 4 bases from J, the junction contained 3 bases not matched to a gene. There are 14 residues in the CDR3. The germline gives CDR1 LNHNV, CDR2 YYDKDF (reference sequence). The CDR3 region has the DNA TGTGCCACCAGCAGAGGACAGGGGAGTTACGAGCAGTACTTC. Amino acids: CATSRGQGSYEQYF.

In this sample, this clone turned up a few times. The chain is built from TRBV7-9 and TRBJ1-2; 8 bases agree with TRBD1. The V gene end was trimmed by 6 bases and the J gene end by 8 bases; junction bases not matched to a gene: 5. The CDR3 extends over 12 amino acids. Germline CDR1 and CDR2: SEHNR and FQNEAQ (reference sequence). CDR3 DNA: TGTGCCAGCAGTCAGACAGGGGACGGCTACACCTTC. It encodes CASSQTGDGYTF.

CDR3: CASSFISGTVTYEQYF. CDR3 DNA: TGTGCCAGCAGCTTTATTTCGGGGACTGTAACCTACGAGCAGTACTTC. The chain links TRBV7-8 to TRBJ2-7; the D gene is possibly TRBD2 (6 bases). Per germline, CDR1 SGHVS and CDR2 FQNEAQ. The CDR3 spans 16 residues. V shed 3 bases and J shed 2 bases, with 17 bases lying between them. The entire variable domain, with the rest obtained from reference TRBV7-8 and TRBJ2-7, is as follows: GAGVSQSPRYKVAKRGQDVALRCDPISGHVSLFWYQQALGQGPEFLTYFQNEAQLDKSGLPSDRFFAERPEGSVSTLKIQRTQQEDSAVYLCASSFISGTVTYEQYFGPGTRLTVT.

This clone has just one count. The genes are TRBV7-8 and TRBJ1-1; D may be TRBD1 (5 bases). Trimming left V 5 bases short and J 5 bases short, with 18 bases between. CDR3 size: 15 residues. In germline, CDR1 is SGHVS, CDR2 FQNEAQ. In DNA, the CDR3 is TGTGCCAGCAGCCTACTAGGGGCTGTACCTACTGAAGCTTTCTTT. Amino acids: CASSLLGAVPTEAFF.

The V gene is TRBV7-2, the J gene TRBJ1-2; the match to TRBD1 covers 7 bases. This CDR3 is 13 amino acids long. Germline CDR1 SGHTA, CDR2 FQGNSA. J gave up 2 bases and V 6 bases, and 3 bases lay outside the gene matches. CDR3 loop: CASSLQGNYGYTF. In DNA form, the CDR3 reads TGTGCCAGCAGTCTACAGGGGAACTATGGCTACACCTTC. Supplemented by reference TRBV7-2 and TRBJ1-2, the full variable domain reads GAGVSQSPSNKVTEKGKDVELRCDPISGHTALYWYRQSLGQGLEFLIYFQGNSAPDKSGLPSDRFSAERTGGSVSTLTIQRTQQEDSAVYLCASSLQGNYGYTFGSGTRLTVV.

The chain has TRBV10-3 and TRBJ1-2; TRBD1 is a possible D gene (6 bases). The ends were cut back, 5 bases at V and 5 bases at J, with 15 bases in the middle. CDR3 length: 14 amino acids. Germline V CDR1 and CDR2: ENHRY, SYGVKD. The CDR3 DNA sequence: TGTGCCATCAGTCCGGGACATATAGAATATGGCTACACCTTC. Protein sequence: CAISPGHIEYGYTF.

The gene calls are TRBV6-1 and TRBJ1-4, with unresolved D. The ends were cut back, 3 bases at V and 3 bases at J, with 14 bases in the middle. CDR3 length: 16 amino acids. Germline V CDR1 and CDR2: MNHNS, SASEGT. CDR3 DNA sequence: TGTGCCAGCAGTGAGCACCTCTATGGCGCTAATGAAAAACTGTTTTTT. This sequence encodes CASSEHLYGANEKLFF.

The chain couples TRBV2 to TRBJ1-5; D is possibly TRBD1 (5 bases). Germline loops: CDR1 SNHLY, CDR2 FYNNEI. The length of the CDR3 is 13 residues. Trimming took 7 bases from V and 3 from J, leaving 10 bases between them. The CDR3 loop is CASIRDVNQPQHF. The CDR3 coding sequence is TGTGCCAGCATCAGGGACGTCAATCAGCCCCAGCATTTT.